One sample yielded the 19 T cell receptor beta chains listed below, sequenced in a study of CD8 T cells in Susac syndrome. An input of roughly 0.5 to 1 ug of RNA was subjected to reverse transcription using random hexamers. From the immunoSEQ multiplex PCR reads, TCRdb called clonotypes with MiXCR, one entry per CDR3 protein. In the table there are around 180,000 distinct CDR3 sequences, about 93% of which are singletons. Sequencing was performed on CD4+ T cells from PBMCs. The source is a human donor with multiple sclerosis.

The chain links TRBV19 to TRBJ1-2, with 8 bases matching TRBD1. The trim removed 7 bases at V and 3 bases at J, leaving 10 bases unmatched. The CDR3 covers 15 residues. The germline V gene encodes CDR1 LNHDA and CDR2 SQIVND (reference sequence). In DNA, the CDR3 is TGTGCCAGTAATCCGGCAGGGGGCAAGGACTATGGCTACACCTTC. Residues: CASNPAGGKDYGYTF. The complete variable domain, with remaining parts taken from reference TRBV19 and TRBJ1-2, reads DGGITQSPKYLFRKEGQNVTLSCEQNLNHDAMYWYRQDPGQGLRLIYYSQIVNDFQKGDIAEGYSVSREKKESFPLTVTSAQKNPTAFYLCASNPAGGKDYGYTFGSGTRLTVV.

This chain joins TRBV20-1 and TRBJ2-1, with 10 nucleotides matching TRBD2. The CDR3 runs 14 residues. Per germline, CDR1 DFQATT and CDR2 SNEGSKA (reference sequence). With 5 bases clipped from V and 4 bases from J, the junction kept 5 bases outside the gene matches. The CDR3 protein is CSALIAGGYNEQFF. DNA of the CDR3: TGCAGTGCTCTTATAGCGGGAGGATACAATGAGCAGTTCTTC.

The CDR3 sequence is CASSPRQGAETQYF. CDR3 nucleotides: TGTGCCAGCTCACCGAGACAGGGAGCAGAGACCCAGTACTTC. The J gene is TRBJ2-5, the V gene TRBV18; TRBD1 aligns across 7 bases. The V gene's germline CDR1 is KGHSH and CDR2 LQKENI. V lost 3 bases, J lost 4 bases, and 5 bases stayed unmatched. This CDR3 region has 14 residues.

This sequence joins TRBV20-1 and TRBJ2-7; 9 bases fit TRBD2. The length of the CDR3 is 14 residues. V was clipped by 3 bases and J by 2 bases; unmatched bases: 5. Germline CDR1 DFQATT, CDR2 SNEGSKA (reference sequence). CDR3 in DNA: TGCAGTGCTAGGTCGTCTAGCGGGACCTACGAGCAGTACTTC. It codes for CSARSSSGTYEQYF.

This chain links TRBV2 with TRBJ2-3; D not resolved. CDR3 length equals 13 residues. Looked up from germline, CDR1 is SNHLY and CDR2 is FYNNEI. The V and J ends lost 5 bases and 5 bases respectively, with 11 bases between them. In nucleotides, the CDR3 is TGTGCCAGCAGTTTGTTTGACCTAGATACGCAGTATTTT. Protein: CASSLFDLDTQYF.

This clonotype was seen only a few times. The V gene is TRBV19, the J gene TRBJ1-5, with unresolved D. The CDR3 consists of 16 residues. CDR1 LNHDA and CDR2 SQIVND come from the germline V gene (reference sequence). V lost 4 bases and J 4 bases, leaving 17 bases between the germline ends. The CDR3 sequence is CASSNSRPLLNQPQHF. CDR3 sequence (DNA): TGTGCCAGTAGTAACTCCAGACCGCTTTTAAATCAGCCCCAGCATTTT.

The chain employs TRBV7-2 and TRBJ2-5; D is ambiguous. CDR1 is SGHTA, CDR2 FQGNSA, per germline. The CDR3 extends over 16 amino acids. Trimming left V 2 bases short and J 0 bases short, with 13 bases between. CDR3 DNA: TGTGCCAGCAGCTTATTTGGCTCTTTGTACCAAGAGACCCAGTACTTC. Protein product: CASSLFGSLYQETQYF.

J is TRBJ2-5 and V is TRBV2, with 10 nucleotides matching TRBD2. V dropped 7 bases and J dropped 5; count of bases not matched to a gene: 13. Looked up from germline, CDR1 is SNHLY and CDR2 is FYNNEI. This CDR3 spans 16 amino acids. CDR3 amino acids: CASTPLSGRAAETQYF. DNA of the CDR3: TGTGCCAGCACGCCCCTCAGCGGGAGGGCCGCTGAGACCCAGTACTTC.

DNA for the CDR3: TGTGCCAGCAGCTTTGAGAGGACAGGGTGGAGAGCTTTCTTT. It is translated as CASSFERTGWRAFF. The J gene is TRBJ1-1, the V gene TRBV7-2; 8 positions agree with TRBD1. V lost 3 bases and J lost 10; bases outside the gene matches: 10. Germline-derived CDR1 and CDR2 are SGHTA and FQGNSA. CDR3 length: 14 residues.

The chain combines TRBV19 with TRBJ1-1, with 10 bases matching TRBD1. The CDR3 consists of 16 residues. With 2 bases clipped from V and 2 bases from J, the junction kept 5 bases outside the gene matches. Germline V gene sequence: CDR1 LNHDA, CDR2 SQIVND (reference sequence). CDR3 residues: CASSIRTGGFNTEAFF. The CDR3 DNA reads TGTGCCAGTAGTATAAGGACAGGGGGATTTAACACTGAAGCTTTCTTT.

The rearrangement links TRBV2 to TRBJ1-2; the D gene is possibly TRBD1 (6 bases). CDR3 length: 14 amino acids. V was trimmed by 6 bases and J by 4 bases, leaving 15 bases between them. Germline CDR1 is SNHLY and CDR2 is FYNNEI. Here the CDR3 reads CASREGEYGYGYTF. CDR3 DNA: TGTGCCAGCAGAGAGGGGGAGTACGGCTATGGCTACACCTTC. Filled out from reference TRBV2 and TRBJ1-2, the complete variable domain reads EPEVTQTPSHQVTQMGQEVILRCVPISNHLYFYWYRQILGQKVEFLVSFYNNEISEKSEIFDDQFSVERPDGSNFTLKIRSTKLEDSAMYFCASREGEYGYGYTFGSGTRLTVV.

This sequence joins TRBV12-3 or TRBV12-4 and TRBJ1-5, with D tentatively TRBD1 (6 bases). V lost 6 bases and J lost 2, with 14 bases in between. There are 15 residues in the CDR3. The CDR3 sequence: CASRSGAGGNQPQHF. CDR3 nucleotide sequence: TGTGCCAGCAGGTCAGGGGCTGGTGGCAATCAGCCCCAGCATTTT.

V gene TRBV25-1 combines with J gene TRBJ2-7; 8 nucleotides line up with TRBD2. Germline V lookup: CDR1 MGHDK, CDR2 SYGVNS. The CDR3 runs to 17 residues. V dropped 7 bases and J dropped 6; count of bases not matched to a gene: 20. The DNA of the CDR3 is TGTGCCAGCATCGGCGGGGGTAGCGGGATCGTCCTACCCGAGCAGTACTTC. Its protein product is CASIGGGSGIVLPEQYF.

The chain recombines TRBV10-3 with TRBJ2-7, with 7 positions matching TRBD1. V was clipped by 5 bases and J by 0 bases; unmatched bases: 10. The CDR3 sequence is 16 residues long. CDR1 is ENHRY and CDR2 is SYGVKD in the germline V gene. The chain's CDR3 is CAISRQGSIASYEQYF. CDR3 nucleotides: TGTGCCATCAGTCGACAGGGTTCGATCGCCTCCTACGAGCAGTACTTC.

The gene calls are TRBV6-5 and TRBJ2-3; possible D gene TRBD1, 6 bases. Germline V gene data show CDR1 as MNHEY and CDR2 as SVGAGI. Trimming took off 2 bases at V and 0 bases at J, with 9 bases between the two ends. The CDR3 has 15 amino acids. The CDR3 region has the DNA TGTGCCAGCAGTTACATGAGGGGGAGCACAGATACGCAGTATTTT. This codes for CASSYMRGSTDTQYF.

The chain carries TRBV19 and TRBJ2-7; D not certain. With 5 bases removed from V and 7 bases from J, the gap between germline ends came to 18 bases. Germline loops: CDR1 LNHDA, CDR2 SQIVND (reference sequence). The CDR3 has 14 residues. CDR3 protein: CASSFRAPMGEQYF. Written as DNA, the CDR3 is TGTGCCAGTAGTTTCCGGGCCCCGATGGGGGAGCAGTACTTC.

The chain couples TRBV19 to TRBJ1-1, with D possibly being TRBD1 (5 bases). The germline V and J ends were trimmed by 4 bases and 1 base, with 13 bases remaining between them. Germline lookup yields CDR1 LNHDA and CDR2 SQIVND (reference sequence). The CDR3 loop spans 15 amino acids. CDR3: CASSTSGTRNTEAFF. The CDR3 nucleotides read TGTGCCAGTAGTACCTCCGGGACCAGGAACACTGAAGCTTTCTTT.

In DNA, the CDR3 is TGCAGTGCTAGAGCCTCCGGGACAGGGCAACAAATGAACACTGAAGCTTTCTTT. It yields the protein CSARASGTGQQMNTEAFF. The chain employs TRBV20-1 and TRBJ1-1, with TRBD1 matching over 9 bases. J gave up 0 bases and V 1 base, and 12 bases lay outside the gene matches. Germline V gives CDR1 DFQATT, CDR2 SNEGSKA (reference sequence). The CDR3 loop spans 18 amino acids.

The rearrangement joins TRBV7-9 to TRBJ1-2, with D uncertain. The V and J ends lost 5 bases and 2 bases respectively, with 9 bases between them. This CDR3 comprises 13 residues. From germline, CDR1 is SEHNR and CDR2 FQNEAQ (reference sequence). This chain's CDR3 is CASSVAVNYGYTF. CDR3 bases: TGTGCCAGCAGCGTTGCCGTGAACTATGGCTACACCTTC. The full variable domain, completed using reference TRBV7-9 and TRBJ1-2, is DTGVSQNPRHKITKRGQNVTFRCDPISEHNRLYWYRQTLGQGPEFLTYFQNEAQLEKSRLLSDRFSAERPKGSFSTLEIQRTEQGDSAMYLCASSVAVNYGYTFGSGTRLTVV.